The sequence of this TCR beta chain was determined in a study of CD8 T cells in Susac syndrome. Random hexamers were used to reverse transcribe an amount of about 0.45 to 1 ug RNA. Amplification of TCR beta CDR3 spanned 54 Vbeta and 13 Jbeta via immunoSEQ multiplex PCR. MiXCR was run by TCRdb on the immunoSEQ multiplex PCR reads, yielding one entry per CDR3 protein. The repertoire holds 100,000 or so distinct CDR3 sequences, with roughly 92% as singletons. The CDR3 extends over 19 amino acids. Germline CDR1 MNHEY, CDR2 SVGEGT. Deletions cut 6 bases from V and 0 bases from J, with 21 bases between. Sequencing of TCR beta covered CD8+ and CD4+ T cells obtained from blood. Controls matched for sex and age were healthy donors. Purification of the CD8+ and CD4+ T cells relied on negative isolation, and TEMRA cells underwent FACS enrichment.

This receptor was identified in a human donor in good health. Sequencing was carried out using CD8+ T cells from PBMCs. This sequence joins TRBV6-2 or TRBV6-3 and TRBJ2-6, with no clear D. As DNA, the CDR3 is TGTGCCAGCAGATCAGGCGGCGCACCCGAGTTCTCTGGGGCCAACGTCCTGACTTTC. Encoded protein: CASRSGGAPEFSGANVLTF.